These 27 T cell receptor beta chains were all obtained from the same sample, sequenced in a study of shared clonotypes between healthy human individuals. TCRdb's table, derived via immunoSEQ multiplex PCR, lists solely in-frame clones and lacks some. The top ten hold approximately 0.36% of the sample, which has 2 million to 2.5 million clones, under 95% seen once. Specimen: naive CD4+ T cells from PBMCs. The subset is: CD45RA+ positively selected. Every receptor here comes from a man younger than 35 in good health. Some clones in this sample may be carry-over from other donors' samples.

The chain joins TRBV2 to TRBJ2-3, with D unresolved. V gave up 7 bases and J gave up 2 bases, with 10 bases separating them. The CDR3 is 13 amino acids. Germline values: CDR1 SNHLY, CDR2 FYNNEI. The CDR3 region is CASILDPTDTQYF. The CDR3 nucleotides are TGTGCCAGCATCCTTGATCCCACAGATACGCAGTATTTT. Drawing the rest from reference TRBV2 and TRBJ2-3, the complete variable domain is EPEVTQTPSHQVTQMGQEVILRCVPISNHLYFYWYRQILGQKVEFLVSFYNNEISEKSEIFDDQFSVERPDGSNFTLKIRSTKLEDSAMYFCASILDPTDTQYFGPGTRLTVL.

The chain employs TRBV7-3 and TRBJ2-1; D possibly corresponds to TRBD1 (6 bases). This CDR3 comprises 13 residues. The germline V gene encodes CDR1 SGHTA and CDR2 FQGTGA. The V and J ends lost 5 bases and 3 bases respectively, with 8 bases between them. CDR3 region: CASSRDNYNEQFF. For the CDR3, the DNA is TGTGCCAGCAGCCGGGACAACTACAATGAGCAGTTCTTC.

This rearrangement joins TRBV2 to TRBJ2-3; perhaps TRBD2 as D (5 bases). Germline V CDR1 and CDR2: SNHLY, FYNNEI. CDR3 length: 11 amino acids. V lost 9 bases to trimming and J lost 5 bases, with 9 bases between them. As DNA, the CDR3 is TGTGCCAGGAGGGTGGGAGATACGCAGTATTTT. The encoded protein is CARRVGDTQYF.

V gene TRBV19 combines with J gene TRBJ2-5; 8 positions agree with TRBD2. The CDR3 has 17 residues. The V gene's germline CDR1 is LNHDA and CDR2 SQIVND (reference sequence). Trimming at V came to 3 bases and at J to 4 bases, leaving 13 bases not matched to a gene. The CDR3 bases are TGTGCCAGTAGTATTCGGAGCGGGAGTAGGGTCGGAGAGACCCAGTACTTC. It yields the protein CASSIRSGSRVGETQYF.

This chain connects TRBV21-1 to TRBJ2-2. TRBV21-1 is annotated as a pseudogene. The CDR3 length is 11 residues. CDR3 nucleotides: TGTGCCAGCCCCAAAGGGGGGGAGCTGTTTTTT. Protein: CASPKGGELFF.

The chain is built from TRBV27 and TRBJ2-1; unclear D gene. The germline V gene has CDR1 MNHEY and CDR2 SMNVEV (reference sequence). Trimming removed 3 bases from V and 4 bases from J, with 10 bases in between. The CDR3 spans 14 residues. DNA of the CDR3: TGTGCCAGCAGTTTGGAAGTGGCGTACAATGAGCAGTTCTTC. It is translated as CASSLEVAYNEQFF.

This sequence joins TRBV7-8 and TRBJ1-1; D remains ambiguous. Germline CDR1 and CDR2: SGHVS and FQNEAQ. This CDR3 spans 14 amino acids. V was cut by 2 bases and J by 1 base, with 8 bases left in between. The DNA for the CDR3 is TGTGCCAGCAGCTTAAATTCGGGGAACACTGAAGCTTTCTTT. It is translated as CASSLNSGNTEAFF.

The gene calls are TRBV28 and TRBJ1-5; TRBD1 agrees at 7 bases. CDR1 is MDHEN, CDR2 SYDVKM, per germline. This CDR3 has 17 residues. V lost 5 bases and J lost 0; bases outside the gene matches: 10. This CDR3 reads CASSQGVGDDSNQPQHF. The CDR3, as DNA: TGTGCCAGCAGTCAGGGGGTAGGGGACGATAGCAATCAGCCCCAGCATTTT.

In its sample, this clone was seen once. V and J are TRBV18 and TRBJ1-5; D is undetermined. CDR3 size: 15 residues. Germline-derived CDR1 and CDR2 are KGHSH and LQKENI. The ends were cut back, 0 bases at V and 7 bases at J, with 13 bases in the middle. The CDR3 DNA sequence: TGTGCCAGCTCACCACCCGGGCCCGCGGGGCAGCCCCAGCATTTT. Translated: CASSPPGPAGQPQHF.

V and J are TRBV5-6 and TRBJ1-4; no definite D call. Germline V CDR1 and CDR2: SGHDT, YYEEEE. V shed 0 bases and J shed 5 bases, with 8 bases lying between them. CDR3 length equals 14 residues. CDR3 residues: CASSLGKFNEKLFF. The CDR3 DNA sequence: TGTGCCAGCAGCTTGGGAAAGTTCAATGAAAAACTGTTTTTT.

V and J are TRBV15 and TRBJ2-5, with D possibly being TRBD1 (6 bases). Germline V CDR1 and CDR2: LNHNV, YYDKDF (reference sequence). This CDR3 contains 14 residues. The ends were cut back, 8 bases at V and 4 bases at J, with 17 bases in the middle. The CDR3 loop reads CATGGRAMRETQYF. In nucleotides, the CDR3 is TGTGCCACCGGGGGCAGGGCAATGAGAGAGACCCAGTACTTC. Based on the CDR3 plus reference TRBV15 and TRBJ2-5, the full variable domain is DAMVIQNPRYQVTQFGKPVTLSCSQTLNHNVMYWYQQKSSQAPKLLFHYYDKDFNNEADTPDNFQSRRPNTSFCFLDIRSPGLGDTAMYLCATGGRAMRETQYFGPGTRLLVL.

Comment on this clone: Other DNA sequences in this sample translate to the same CDR3. The chain combines TRBV7-8 with TRBJ2-1; 9 bases fit TRBD2. J gave up 1 base and V 3 bases, and 1 base lay outside the gene matches. The length of the CDR3 is 15 residues. CDR1 is SGHVS and CDR2 is FQNEAQ in the germline V gene. The CDR3 loop is CASSLRGGSYNEQFF. The CDR3 nucleotides read TGTGCCAGCAGCTTGCGGGGGGGATCCTACAATGAGCAGTTCTTC.

This chain joins TRBV30 and TRBJ2-6; D not resolved. CDR1 GTSNPN and CDR2 SVGIG come from the germline V gene (reference sequence). This CDR3 spans 18 amino acids. V dropped 0 bases and J dropped 1 base, with 16 bases sitting between them. CDR3 sequence reads: CAWSVALGRLSGANVLTF. CDR3 in DNA: TGTGCCTGGAGTGTAGCCCTTGGCAGGCTATCTGGGGCCAACGTCCTGACTTTC. Variable domain in full (rest from reference TRBV30 and TRBJ2-6): SQTIHQWPATLVQPVGSPLSLECTVEGTSNPNLYWYRQAAGRGLQLLFYSVGIGQISSEVPQNLSASRPQDRQFILSSKKLLLSDSGFYLCAWSVALGRLSGANVLTFGAGSRLTVL.

CDR3: CASSFVASASSYNEQFF. Here the CDR3 DNA reads TGCGCCAGCAGCTTTGTGGCTAGCGCGAGCTCCTACAATGAGCAGTTCTTC. The chain combines TRBV5-1 with TRBJ2-1, with D perhaps TRBD2 (6 bases). CDR3 length: 17 amino acids. The germline V gene encodes CDR1 SGHRS and CDR2 YFSETQ. The V end lost 2 bases, the J end lost 0 bases, and 15 bases lay between the germline ends.

The rearrangement joins TRBV11-3 to TRBJ2-7, with TRBD2 identical over 7 bases. CDR3 length equals 16 residues. The V gene end was trimmed by 0 bases and the J gene end by 0 bases; junction bases not matched to a gene: 5. Germline V gene data show CDR1 as SGHNT and CDR2 as YENEEA. The CDR3 sequence: CASSLEGGSPSYEQYF. The CDR3 bases are TGTGCCAGCAGCTTAGAAGGCGGGAGTCCCTCCTACGAGCAGTACTTC. The full variable domain, completed using reference TRBV11-3 and TRBJ2-7, is EAGVVQSPRYKIIEKKQPVAFWCNPISGHNTLYWYLQNLGQGPELLIRYENEEAVDDSQLPKDRFSAERLKGVDSTLKIQPAELGDSAVYLCASSLEGGSPSYEQYFGPGTRLTVT.

The chain links TRBV7-2 to TRBJ1-2; 10 bases agree with TRBD1. The CDR3 is 13 amino acids. The V gene end was trimmed by 3 bases and the J gene end by 8 bases; junction bases not matched to a gene: 3. Germline V lookup: CDR1 SGHTA, CDR2 FQGNSA. CDR3 sequence: CASSFGTGDGYTF. In nucleotides, the CDR3 is TGTGCCAGCAGCTTCGGGACAGGGGACGGCTACACCTTC.

Concerning this clone: The identical CDR3 is also encoded by other nucleotide sequences in the sample. The gene calls are TRBV6-5 and TRBJ1-1; D not resolved. V was clipped by 3 bases and J by 4 bases, with 3 bases between them. CDR1 and CDR2 from the germline V gene are MNHEY and SVGAGI. The CDR3 consists of 11 residues. The CDR3 is CASSYGTEAFF. The CDR3 bases are TGTGCCAGCAGTTATGGCACTGAAGCTTTCTTT.

This chain joins TRBV6-1 and TRBJ2-7, with TRBD2 as a possible D gene (7 bases). The CDR3 consists of 14 residues. Germline values: CDR1 MNHNS, CDR2 SASEGT. Deletions cut 3 bases from V and 4 bases from J, with 13 bases between. CDR3 in DNA: TGTGCCAGCAGTGAGGGGGGGGCGCAGTACGAGCAGTACTTC. It yields the protein CASSEGGAQYEQYF.

The V gene is TRBV5-1, the J gene TRBJ2-1; the D gene is possibly TRBD1 (5 bases). The germline V and J ends were trimmed by 5 bases and 6 bases, with 15 bases remaining between them. The CDR3 length is 14 residues. Germline V gives CDR1 SGHRS, CDR2 YFSETQ. The CDR3 DNA follows: TGCGCCAGCAGTTTTGACCTCGACAGCAATGAGCAGTTCTTC. This translates into CASSFDLDSNEQFF.

The genes are TRBV6-6 and TRBJ2-1; D is unresolved. There are 14 residues in the CDR3. Germline CDR1 reads MNHNY; CDR2 reads SVGAGI (reference sequence). V was clipped by 2 bases and J by 10 bases, with 15 bases between them. The CDR3 reads CASSYAVPRVEQFF. DNA of the CDR3: TGTGCCAGCAGTTACGCCGTCCCAAGAGTGGAGCAGTTCTTC.

The table lists this clone with a few counts. V usage is TRBV7-9 and J usage is TRBJ1-2; 8 nucleotides line up with TRBD1. Germline assignment: CDR1 SEHNR and CDR2 FQNEAQ (reference sequence). V shed 2 bases and J 4 bases; nucleotides not matched to a gene: 3. This CDR3 is 14 amino acids long. CDR3 bases: TGTGCCAGCAGCTTACGGGACAGGACCTATGGCTACACCTTC. Protein: CASSLRDRTYGYTF. The full variable domain, completed using reference TRBV7-9 and TRBJ1-2, is DTGVSQNPRHKITKRGQNVTFRCDPISEHNRLYWYRQTLGQGPEFLTYFQNEAQLEKSRLLSDRFSAERPKGSFSTLEIQRTEQGDSAMYLCASSLRDRTYGYTFGSGTRLTVV.

The chain links TRBV29-1 to TRBJ2-3; tentative D call: TRBD1 (5 bases). V lost 7 bases and J lost 6, with 32 bases in between. The CDR3 consists of 18 residues. The germline CDR1 and CDR2 sequences are SQVTM and ANQGSEA. CDR3 sequence: CSAQGGATLLKPVDTQYF. The CDR3 DNA is TGCAGCGCCCAGGGTGGGGCCACACTTCTTAAACCGGTGGATACGCAGTATTTT.

Note on this clone: This specimen includes other DNA sequences encoding the same CDR3. The V call is TRBV5-1, the J call TRBJ1-4; 7 nucleotides align to TRBD1. Trimming took 2 bases from V and 0 from J; bases not matched to a gene: 1. Germline values: CDR1 SGHRS, CDR2 YFSETQ. The CDR3 runs to 15 residues. CDR3 nucleotide sequence: TGCGCCAGCAGCTTTGACAGGGCAACTAATGAAAAACTGTTTTTT. Translation gives CASSFDRATNEKLFF.

Remarks on this clone: At the DNA level, this CDR3 is encoded by other sequences in the same sample as well. The V gene is TRBV2, the J gene TRBJ1-1; a possible D gene is TRBD1 (6 bases). The CDR3 consists of 14 residues. Per germline, CDR1 SNHLY and CDR2 FYNNEI. V was clipped by 4 bases and J by 1 base, with 10 bases between them. In nucleotides, the CDR3 is TGTGCCAGCAGTGTAGGGACAACGAACACTGAAGCTTTCTTT. Encoded protein: CASSVGTTNTEAFF.

V and J are TRBV15 and TRBJ1-3; D ambiguous. Germline values: CDR1 LNHNV, CDR2 YYDKDF (reference sequence). The ends were cut back, 5 bases at V and 0 bases at J, with 8 bases in the middle. The CDR3 is made up of 14 amino acids. CDR3 sequence reads: CATSLDNSGNTIYF. In DNA form, the CDR3 reads TGTGCCACCAGCTTGGATAACTCTGGAAACACCATATATTTT.

The rearrangement links TRBV5-4 to TRBJ1-6; D is possibly TRBD1 (5 bases). The germline V gene encodes CDR1 SGHNT and CDR2 YYREEE (reference sequence). This CDR3 has 15 amino acids. The V gene lost 4 bases and the J gene lost 6 bases, with 14 bases spanning the gap. The CDR3 coding sequence is TGTGCCAGCAGCCTAACAACAGGACCTAATTCACCCCTCCACTTT. Translating it yields CASSLTTGPNSPLHF.

The chain has TRBV6-6 and TRBJ2-5; TRBD1 matches 9 bases. The CDR3 loop spans 15 amino acids. Germline-derived CDR1 and CDR2 are MNHNY and SVGAGI (reference sequence). V lost 4 bases, J lost 2 bases, and 5 bases stayed unmatched. The CDR3 region has the DNA TGTGCCAGCAGTTCCCCGGACAGGGGTCAAGAGACCCAGTACTTC. Translated: CASSSPDRGQETQYF.